The 18 T cell receptor beta chains reported below all come from one sample, sequenced in a study of Graves' ophthalmopathy and Graves' hyperthyroidism. TCR beta CDR3 regions were amplified from RNA transcripts. In the first round, RT-PCR was carried out with HTBI primers, and a multiplex PCR formed the second round. MiXCR, applied by TCRdb to the multiplex PCR reads, yields one record per CDR3 protein. The repertoire consists of hundreds of thousands of distinct CDR3 sequences, with 20% to 25% occurring once and the leading ten covering more than 2.5%. Source material: peripheral blood. The receptors here all came from a woman younger than 35 with stable Graves' hyperthyroidism.

As to this clonotype: A much larger clone sits a single nucleotide away, making a read error possible. J is TRBJ2-7 and V is TRBV12-3 or TRBV12-4, with a possible D match to TRBD1 (6 bases). This CDR3 has 13 residues. Trimming took 6 bases from V and 5 from J, leaving 14 bases between them. This chain's CDR3 is CASSPTGLDEQYF. In DNA, the CDR3 is TGTGCCAGCAGCCCAACAGGGCTCGACGAGCAGTACTTC.

This clonotype was detected many times. The chain joins TRBV5-1 to TRBJ2-7; 8 nucleotides agree with TRBD1. CDR1 is SGHRS and CDR2 is YFSETQ in the germline V gene. CDR3 size: 13 residues. Losses at the gene ends were 4 bases for V and 4 bases for J; bases not matched to a gene: 4. This CDR3 is CASSGRGQYEQYF. Here the CDR3 DNA reads TGCGCCAGCAGCGGCAGGGGGCAATACGAGCAGTACTTC.

The chain joins TRBV27 to TRBJ2-5; 13 bases map to TRBD2. After removal of 2 bases from V and 6 bases from J, the junction contained 3 bases not matched to a gene. This CDR3 region has 15 residues. CDR1 and CDR2 from the germline V gene are MNHEY and SMNVEV (reference sequence). The CDR3: CASSLTGLAGQTQYF. The DNA of the CDR3 is TGTGCCAGCAGTTTAACGGGACTAGCGGGACAGACCCAGTACTTC.

This clonotype has ten or more counts. The CDR3 DNA is TGTGCCAGCAGAGAGGACAGGGCCACCGGGGAGCTGTTTTTT. It translates to CASREDRATGELFF. The chain uses TRBV25-1 and TRBJ2-2; 8 nucleotides match TRBD1. The CDR3 consists of 14 residues. V lost 6 bases, J lost 4 bases, and 4 bases stayed unmatched. Germline-derived CDR1 and CDR2 are MGHDK and SYGVNS.

This clonotype has a count of ten or more. The genes are TRBV27 and TRBJ1-1; a possible D gene is TRBD1 (6 bases). CDR1 MNHEY and CDR2 SMNVEV come from the germline V gene (reference sequence). V dropped 8 bases and J dropped 2 bases, with 15 bases sitting between them. The CDR3 is 14 amino acids. CDR3 in amino acids: CASCPDSINTEAFF. CDR3 DNA sequence: TGTGCCAGCTGCCCGGACAGCATTAACACTGAAGCTTTCTTT.

The sample holds many counts of this clonotype. The rearrangement joins TRBV12-3 or TRBV12-4 to TRBJ1-1; maybe TRBD1 (5 bases). The V gene lost 2 bases and the J gene lost 3 bases, with 7 bases spanning the gap. The CDR3 has 13 amino acids. The CDR3, as DNA: TGTGCCAGCAGTTTACGGGGGGACACTGAAGCTTTCTTT. Protein sequence: CASSLRGDTEAFF.

This clonotype was seen repeatedly, ten times or more. The chain combines TRBV29-1 with TRBJ2-7; D is ambiguous. V was clipped by 4 bases and J by 0 bases, with 10 bases between them. Germline assignment: CDR1 SQVTM and CDR2 ANQGSEA. The CDR3 totals 13 residues. In nucleotides, the CDR3 is TGCAGCGTTGTCGCAGCGTACTCCTACGAGCAGTACTTC. Translating it yields CSVVAAYSYEQYF.

This clonotype occurred many times. This chain links TRBV12-3 or TRBV12-4 with TRBJ2-5, with 14 nucleotides matching TRBD2. This CDR3 contains 14 residues. V was clipped by 7 bases and J by 12 bases; unmatched bases: 10. DNA of the CDR3: TGTGCCAGCAACCTCCGTGGGACTAGCGGGAGAGAGTACTTC. This translates into CASNLRGTSGREYF.

To note about this clonotype: Germline and junction disagree at one end, which may indicate a read error. J is TRBJ2-5 and V is TRBV6-5; TRBD1 aligns across 9 bases. The CDR3 contains 14 residues. Looked up from germline, CDR1 is MNHEY and CDR2 is SVGAGI. As DNA, the CDR3 is TGTGCCAGCAGTTTCGTCGGGACAGGGAGATTCTTGTGCTTC. Translation: CASSFVGTGRFLCF.

The table lists this clonotype with many counts. The chain employs TRBV12-3 or TRBV12-4 and TRBJ1-1, with D tentatively TRBD1 (6 bases). V gave up 5 bases and J gave up 1 base, with 17 bases separating them. This CDR3 is built from 16 residues. The CDR3 reads CASSPSWGAENTEAFF. The DNA of the CDR3 is TGTGCCAGCAGTCCCTCGTGGGGGGCTGAGAACACTGAAGCTTTCTTT.

This clonotype has a handful of counts. The chain has TRBV28 and TRBJ1-2, with TRBD1 as a possible D gene (5 bases). V shed 7 bases and J shed 3 bases, with 12 bases lying between them. The germline V gene has CDR1 MDHEN and CDR2 SYDVKM. CDR3 length equals 13 residues. CDR3 sequence: CASMTQGYYGYTF. DNA of the CDR3: TGTGCCAGCATGACGCAGGGATACTATGGCTACACCTTC.

This clonotype was recorded at least ten times. This chain links TRBV12-3 or TRBV12-4 with TRBJ1-3; TRBD1 agrees at 12 bases. Germline trimming cut 7 bases from V and 16 bases from J; bases unmatched to any gene: 17. The CDR3 extends over 15 amino acids. CDR3 sequence reads: CASTSRGTGGSGLYF. The CDR3, as DNA: TGTGCCAGCACCTCGCGCGGGACAGGGGGCAGTGGCTTGTATTTT.

This clonotype occurred many times. The rearrangement links TRBV11-1 to TRBJ1-2; D remains ambiguous. The CDR3 runs 16 residues. The germline V and J ends were trimmed by 5 bases and 0 bases, with 16 bases remaining between them. Germline V gives CDR1 SGHAT, CDR2 FQDESV (reference sequence). CDR3 sequence: CASSPSYRASNYGYTF. The DNA of the CDR3 is TGTGCCAGCAGCCCCTCCTACAGAGCATCTAACTATGGCTACACCTTC.

V usage is TRBV19 and J usage is TRBJ2-5; a possible D gene is TRBD2 (6 bases). CDR1 and CDR2 (germline): LNHDA, SQIVND (reference sequence). This CDR3 is built from 14 residues. With 1 base removed from V and 5 bases from J, the gap between germline ends came to 11 bases. The CDR3 nucleotides are TGTGCCAGTAGTATAGTAGGAGGGGTCGAGACCCAGTACTTC. Protein: CASSIVGGVETQYF.

This clonotype appeared a few times. Just one base apart from a much larger clone, this may be a read error. The chain couples TRBV27 to TRBJ2-4, with D unclear. Germline V gene data show CDR1 as MNHEY and CDR2 as SMNVEV (reference sequence). This CDR3 has 14 residues. The CDR3 spells CASSLDGDKNMQYF. The CDR3 DNA reads as TGTGCCAGCAGTTTAGACGGAGACAAAAACATGCAGTACTTC.

In this sample, this clonotype turned up many times. The chain carries TRBV19 and TRBJ2-5, with D possibly TRBD1 on 5 matching bases. V was cut by 0 bases and J by 2 bases, with 10 bases left in between. In germline, CDR1 is LNHDA, CDR2 SQIVND (reference sequence). This CDR3 is built from 15 residues. CDR3 sequence reads: CASSIDWGGQETQYF. CDR3 coding DNA: TGTGCCAGTAGTATAGATTGGGGCGGACAAGAGACCCAGTACTTC.

The V call is TRBV6-2 or TRBV6-3, the J call TRBJ1-2; D is perhaps TRBD1 (5 bases). The length of the CDR3 is 14 residues. Per the germline V gene, CDR1 is MNHEY and CDR2 is SVGEGT. The V end was cut by 0 bases, the J end by 8 bases, with 13 bases between. In DNA, the CDR3 is TGTGCCAGCAGTTACTCGAACGGTAGGGGAGGCTACACCTTC. This codes for CASSYSNGRGGYTF.

The genes are TRBV18 and TRBJ1-1; D may be TRBD1 (6 bases). The ends were cut back, 6 bases at V and 1 base at J, with 24 bases in the middle. Germline lookup yields CDR1 KGHSH and CDR2 LQKENI. The CDR3 is made up of 18 amino acids. In DNA form, the CDR3 reads TGTGCCAGCTCCCCGGTTTACAGGGAGGTCAAGGAGAACACTGAAGCTTTCTTT. This translates into CASSPVYREVKENTEAFF.